A selection of T cell receptor beta chains follows, all from one sample in a study of cytomegalovirus exposure and HLA in healthy donors. Some clones are missing from TCRdb's copy, which holds only in-frame ones; the method was immunoSEQ multiplex PCR. The sample carries about 160,000 clones, about 75% recorded once. Sequenced material: PBMCs. The source is a man between 18 and 29 years old in good health and CMV-seronegative. Each CDR3 is given with its conserved first and last residue. The D gene is left open where the match is weak. Clone size, where shown, is once, few, many, or a class for clones that have expanded.

CDR3 protein: CASSLDLAGEQFF
CDR3 DNA: TGTGCCAGCAGCTTAGACCTAGCGGGGGAGCAGTTCTTC
clone size: NA
J gene: TRBJ2-1
D gene: TRBD2
V gene: TRBV11-2

CDR3 protein: CASQPTGTEQYF
CDR3 DNA: TGTGCCAGCCAGCCGACAGGGACCGAGCAGTACTTC
clone size: NA
J gene: TRBJ2-7
D gene: TRBD1
V gene: TRBV25-1

CDR3 protein: CASSGGTTNEQFF
CDR3 DNA: TGTGCCAGCAGTGGAGGGACCACCAATGAGCAGTTCTTC
clone size: NA
J gene: TRBJ2-1
D gene: NA
V gene: TRBV6-6

CDR3 protein: CASSQGLAMKEQYF
CDR3 DNA: TGTGCCAGCAGCCAAGGGCTAGCCATGAAGGAGCAGTACTTC
clone size: NA
J gene: TRBJ2-7
D gene: NA
V gene: TRBV14

CDR3 protein: CASSLALGGASYEQYF
CDR3 DNA: TGTGCCAGCAGCTTAGCGCTTGGCGGGGCCTCCTACGAGCAGTACTTC
clone size: NA
J gene: TRBJ2-7
D gene: NA
V gene: TRBV7-2

CDR3 protein: CSAAGDTDRYEQYF
CDR3 DNA: TGCAGCGCGGCGGGGGACACGGATCGCTACGAGCAGTACTTC
clone size: NA
J gene: TRBJ2-7
D gene: NA
V gene: TRBV29-1

CDR3 protein: CASSEALEAAYGYTF
CDR3 DNA: TGTGCCAGCAGTGAAGCGCTTGAAGCGGCTTATGGCTACACCTTC
clone size: NA
J gene: TRBJ1-2
D gene: NA
V gene: TRBV2

CDR3 protein: CSRPGGPNTGELFF
CDR3 DNA: TGTTCCAGACCGGGGGGGCCGAACACCGGGGAGCTGTTTTTT
clone size: NA
J gene: TRBJ2-2
D gene: TRBD2
V gene: TRBV7-9

CDR3 protein: CASSADRGFHEQYF
CDR3 DNA: TGTGCCAGCAGCGCGGACAGGGGATTCCACGAGCAGTACTTC
clone size: NA
J gene: TRBJ2-7
D gene: TRBD1
V gene: TRBV27

CDR3 protein: CASSFRLAGISPPLAKNIQYF
CDR3 DNA: TGTGCCAGCAGTTTTCGGCTAGCGGGCATTTCCCCACCCTTAGCCAAAAACATTCAGTACTTC
clone size: NA
J gene: TRBJ2-4
D gene: TRBD2
V gene: TRBV28

CDR3 protein: CASSQGWQDNEQYF
CDR3 DNA: TGCGCCAGCAGCCAAGGTTGGCAGGACAACGAGCAGTACTTC
clone size: NA
J gene: TRBJ2-7
D gene: NA
V gene: TRBV4-3

CDR3 protein: CASSQAGQWDTEAFF
CDR3 DNA: TGCGCCAGCAGTCAGGCCGGACAGTGGGACACTGAAGCTTTCTTT
clone size: once
J gene: TRBJ1-1
D gene: NA
V gene: TRBV23-1

CDR3 protein: CASSLVIGTGGQETQYF
CDR3 DNA: TGTGCCAGCAGCTTAGTGATCGGGACAGGGGGCCAAGAGACCCAGTACTTC
clone size: NA
J gene: TRBJ2-5
D gene: TRBD1
V gene: TRBV7-8

CDR3 protein: CASSLGGSYEQYF
CDR3 DNA: TGTGCCAGCAGTTTAGGGGGGAGCTACGAGCAGTACTTC
clone size: NA
J gene: TRBJ2-7
D gene: NA
V gene: TRBV27

CDR3 protein: CASSGGFQGGLSNSYNEQFF
CDR3 DNA: TGCGCCAGCAGCGGGGGTTTTCAGGGAGGCCTCAGCAACTCCTACAATGAGCAGTTCTTC
clone size: NA
J gene: TRBJ2-1
D gene: NA
V gene: TRBV5-1

CDR3 protein: CAWMESSGNLYEQYF
CDR3 DNA: TGTGCCTGGATGGAGTCCAGCGGCAACCTTTACGAGCAGTACTTC
clone size: NA
J gene: TRBJ2-7
D gene: NA
V gene: TRBV30

CDR3 protein: CASSTGGSGELFF
CDR3 DNA: TGTGCCAGCAGCACCGGGGGTAGCGGGGAGCTGTTTTTT
clone size: NA
J gene: TRBJ2-2
D gene: NA
V gene: TRBV5-8

CDR3 protein: CASSSPRGRGQGKETQYF
CDR3 DNA: TGTGCCAGCAGTTCACCTAGGGGGCGGGGACAGGGGAAAGAGACCCAGTACTTC
clone size: NA
J gene: TRBJ2-5
D gene: TRBD1
V gene: TRBV28

CDR3 protein: CASSLSDRGRGYGYTF
CDR3 DNA: TGTGCCAGCAGTTTATCGGACAGGGGGCGAGGCTATGGCTACACCTTC
clone size: NA
J gene: TRBJ1-2
D gene: TRBD1
V gene: TRBV28

CDR3 protein: CASSLQGASLGEQYF
CDR3 DNA: TGTGCCAGCAGCTTACAGGGGGCAAGCCTTGGGGAGCAGTACTTC
clone size: NA
J gene: TRBJ2-7
D gene: TRBD1
V gene: TRBV7-2

CDR3 protein: CASSLVASLEQPQHF
CDR3 DNA: TGTGCCAGCAGCTTGGTGGCTTCCCTCGAACAGCCCCAGCATTTT
clone size: NA
J gene: TRBJ1-5
D gene: NA
V gene: TRBV5-5

CDR3 protein: CASSLDSSYGYTF
CDR3 DNA: TGTGCCAGCAGCTTAGACAGTTCCTATGGCTACACCTTC
clone size: NA
J gene: TRBJ1-2
D gene: NA
V gene: TRBV7-2

CDR3 protein: CASSQLLLGDSPLHF
CDR3 DNA: TGCGCCAGCAGCCAACTGCTTCTCGGGGATTCACCCCTCCACTTT
clone size: NA
J gene: TRBJ1-6
D gene: NA
V gene: TRBV4-3

CDR3 protein: CASSPRTGWDTEAFF
CDR3 DNA: TGTGCCAGCAGCCCAAGGACAGGGTGGGACACTGAAGCTTTCTTT
clone size: few
J gene: TRBJ1-1
D gene: TRBD1
V gene: TRBV9

CDR3 protein: CASSDSEKDRLLAKNIQYF
CDR3 DNA: TGCGCCAGCAGTGACAGTGAGAAGGACAGACTTCTAGCCAAAAACATTCAGTACTTC
clone size: NA
J gene: TRBJ2-4
D gene: NA
V gene: TRBV10-1

CDR3 protein: CASSLVGESVVTF
CDR3 DNA: TGTGCCAGCAGCTTAGTAGGAGAGTCGGTGGTCACCTTC
clone size: NA
J gene: TRBJ1-2
D gene: NA
V gene: TRBV7-2

CDR3 protein: CASSPLSLNEQFF
CDR3 DNA: TGTGCCAGCAGCCCACTTAGCCTCAATGAGCAGTTCTTC
clone size: few
J gene: TRBJ2-1
D gene: NA
V gene: TRBV14

CDR3 protein: CASSGGQGNSYEQYF
CDR3 DNA: TGTGCCAGCAGCGGGGGACAGGGAAATTCCTACGAGCAGTACTTC
clone size: NA
J gene: TRBJ2-7
D gene: TRBD1
V gene: TRBV2

CDR3 protein: CASSASGRENSPLHF
CDR3 DNA: TGTGCCAGCAGTGCCTCGGGACGGGAGAATTCACCCCTCCACTTT
clone size: NA
J gene: TRBJ1-6
D gene: NA
V gene: TRBV6-1

CDR3 protein: CASSSPTGSAEAFF
CDR3 DNA: TGTGCCAGCAGTTCCCCCACAGGAAGCGCTGAAGCTTTCTTT
clone size: NA
J gene: TRBJ1-1
D gene: NA
V gene: TRBV5-4

CDR3 protein: CSSRVPGDAGELFF
CDR3 DNA: TGTTCCAGCCGTGTTCCGGGAGACGCCGGGGAGCTGTTTTTT
clone size: NA
J gene: TRBJ2-2
D gene: NA
V gene: TRBV7-9

CDR3 protein: CASSPRPGQGAGEQYF
CDR3 DNA: TGTGCCAGCAGCCCCCGCCCGGGACAGGGGGCGGGCGAGCAGTACTTC
clone size: NA
J gene: TRBJ2-7
D gene: TRBD1
V gene: TRBV7-6

CDR3 protein: CASSLTGQPQHF
CDR3 DNA: TGTGCCAGCAGCCTGACAGGGCAGCCCCAGCATTTT
clone size: few
J gene: TRBJ1-5
D gene: TRBD1
V gene: TRBV7-2

CDR3 protein: CASSLTGEAFF
CDR3 DNA: TGTGCCAGCAGCTTGACAGGGGAAGCTTTCTTT
clone size: NA
J gene: TRBJ1-1
D gene: NA
V gene: TRBV5-6

CDR3 protein: CASSRVGGRETQYF
CDR3 DNA: TGCGCCAGCAGCAGGGTAGGGGGCCGGGAGACCCAGTACTTC
clone size: NA
J gene: TRBJ2-5
D gene: TRBD1
V gene: TRBV5-1

CDR3 protein: CVRSLRLAGTGELFF
CDR3 DNA: TGTGTCAGAAGCTTAAGGCTAGCTGGGACCGGGGAGCTGTTTTTT
clone size: once
J gene: TRBJ2-2
D gene: NA
V gene: TRBV7-5

CDR3 protein: CASSDRSSYEQYF
CDR3 DNA: TGTGCCAGCAGCGACCGGAGCTCCTACGAGCAGTACTTC
clone size: NA
J gene: TRBJ2-7
D gene: NA
V gene: TRBV5-6

CDR3 protein: CASSHLTSGEETQYF
CDR3 DNA: TGCGCCAGCAGCCACTTGACTAGCGGCGAAGAGACCCAGTACTTC
clone size: NA
J gene: TRBJ2-5
D gene: TRBD2
V gene: TRBV4-1

CDR3 protein: CASSSGQVSGNTIYF
CDR3 DNA: TGTGCCAGCAGTTCGGGACAGGTCTCTGGAAACACCATATATTTT
clone size: NA
J gene: TRBJ1-3
D gene: TRBD1
V gene: TRBV28

CDR3 protein: CASSAGGEKLFF
CDR3 DNA: TGTGCCAGTTCGGCAGGAGGCGAAAAACTGTTTTTT
clone size: NA
J gene: TRBJ1-4
D gene: NA
V gene: TRBV19

CDR3 protein: CASSLEATEQYF
CDR3 DNA: TGTGCCAGCAGCTTAGAAGCGACCGAGCAGTACTTC
clone size: NA
J gene: TRBJ2-7
D gene: NA
V gene: TRBV11-2

CDR3 protein: CASSPPEGSTRNEQFF
CDR3 DNA: TGTGCCAGCAGCCCACCTGAGGGATCAACGCGGAATGAGCAGTTCTTC
clone size: NA
J gene: TRBJ2-1
D gene: NA
V gene: TRBV7-8

CDR3 protein: CAWGTAYEQYF
CDR3 DNA: TGTGCCTGGGGGACAGCCTACGAGCAGTACTTC
clone size: few
J gene: TRBJ2-7
D gene: TRBD1
V gene: TRBV30

CDR3 protein: CASQIDRSSGNTIYF
CDR3 DNA: TGCGCCAGTCAGATCGACAGAAGCTCTGGAAACACCATATATTTT
clone size: NA
J gene: TRBJ1-3
D gene: NA
V gene: TRBV4-3

CDR3 protein: CASSVSSGSNNEQFF
CDR3 DNA: TGTGCCAGCAGTGTTTCTAGCGGGAGTAACAATGAGCAGTTCTTC
clone size: NA
J gene: TRBJ2-1
D gene: TRBD2
V gene: TRBV6-4

CDR3 protein: CASSVGGSLNEQYF
CDR3 DNA: TGTGCCAGCAGCGTAGGCGGGAGCCTGAACGAGCAGTACTTC
clone size: few
J gene: TRBJ2-7
D gene: TRBD2
V gene: TRBV9

CDR3 protein: CASSLNTGTHTDTQYF
CDR3 DNA: TGCGCCAGCAGCCTAAACACCGGGACTCACACAGATACGCAGTATTTT
clone size: NA
J gene: TRBJ2-3
D gene: NA
V gene: TRBV4-1

CDR3 protein: CASSLDGQGAGETQYF
CDR3 DNA: TGTGCCAGCAGCTTAGACGGCCAGGGCGCCGGAGAGACCCAGTACTTC
clone size: NA
J gene: TRBJ2-5
D gene: NA
V gene: TRBV11-3

CDR3 protein: CASSLKPDRLGTSYEQYF
CDR3 DNA: TGTGCCAGCAGCCTCAAACCCGACAGGTTGGGGACCTCCTACGAGCAGTACTTC
clone size: NA
J gene: TRBJ2-7
D gene: NA
V gene: TRBV13

CDR3 protein: CASSEWDRVRETQYF
CDR3 DNA: TGTGCCAGCAGTGAGTGGGACAGGGTCAGGGAGACCCAGTACTTC
clone size: NA
J gene: TRBJ2-5
D gene: TRBD1
V gene: TRBV25-1

CDR3 protein: CASSTLAGEMNEQFF
CDR3 DNA: TGCGCCAGCAGCACCTTAGCGGGAGAGATGAATGAGCAGTTCTTC
clone size: NA
J gene: TRBJ2-1
D gene: TRBD2
V gene: TRBV5-1

CDR3 protein: CASGRVPHGYTF
CDR3 DNA: TGTGCCAGCGGGAGAGTTCCCCATGGCTACACCTTC
clone size: NA
J gene: TRBJ1-2
D gene: NA
V gene: TRBV25-1

CDR3 protein: CASSYVGRDYGYTF
CDR3 DNA: TGTGCCAGCAGTTATGTAGGGAGGGACTATGGCTACACCTTC
clone size: NA
J gene: TRBJ1-2
D gene: NA
V gene: TRBV6-5

CDR3 protein: CASSHGTRSGSYNEQFF
CDR3 DNA: TGTGCCAGCAGCCATGGGACTAGGTCTGGCTCCTACAATGAGCAGTTCTTC
clone size: NA
J gene: TRBJ2-1
D gene: TRBD2
V gene: TRBV14

CDR3 protein: CASSALNQPQHF
CDR3 DNA: TGTGCCAGCAGTGCCCTGAATCAGCCCCAGCATTTT
clone size: NA
J gene: TRBJ1-5
D gene: NA
V gene: TRBV6-1

CDR3 protein: CASSQGGSAGPQETQYF
CDR3 DNA: TGCGCCAGCAGCCAAGGTGGCTCTGCGGGACCGCAAGAGACCCAGTACTTC
clone size: once
J gene: TRBJ2-5
D gene: NA
V gene: TRBV4-1

CDR3 protein: CASSQGLLGQGYTGELFF
CDR3 DNA: TGCGCCAGCAGCCAAGGACTTTTAGGACAGGGTTACACCGGGGAGCTGTTTTTT
clone size: NA
J gene: TRBJ2-2
D gene: TRBD1
V gene: TRBV4-1